The rows below give T cell receptor beta chains drawn from one sample of a study of blood T cell repertoires in COVID-19. Generated by immunoSEQ multiplex PCR, the TCRdb table keeps only in-frame clones and is missing some. The sample lists about 90,000 clones; approximately 86% were seen once. Sample: peripheral blood. Every receptor here comes from a male donor with acute or convalescent COVID-19. The CDR3 runs from the conserved cysteine through the conserved F or W. The size of a clone is reported for some rows only, either as once, few or many, or as a class for expanded clones.

clone_size	v_call	cdr3_aa
NA	TRBV19	CASSIDRGQSSNTGELFF
NA	TRBV19	CASRNSGDSYNEQFF
NA	TRBV5-4	CASSREGHRLYEQYF
NA	TRBV5-8	CASSMGLAAYYEQYF
NA	TRBV5-1	CASSRTSGLQPTKQYF
NA	TRBV5-4	CASSLGGGPDTQYF
NA	TRBV27	CASSGRGGPNEKLFF
NA	TRBV2	CASRHRANYGYTF
few	TRBV3-1/TRBV3-2	CAVGQGQIYGYTF
NA	TRBV11-3	CASSHDSGLNSYNEQFF
NA	TRBV7-6	CASSSNLGGKGSTEAFF
NA	TRBV5-4	CASFRTADSGANVLTF
once	TRBV5-4	CASSSPSDRNEGKLFF
NA	TRBV28	CASGRERQGATEAFF
NA	TRBV10-3	CATQQDTAYGYTF
NA	TRBV6-4	CASSEVSSSPQYF
NA	TRBV29-1	CSVPTWGGAETQYF
NA	TRBV20-1	CSASKGTGLNEKLFF
NA	TRBV5-1	CASSLVGENSPLHF
NA	TRBV7-2	CASSGQGGTDLEKLFF
few	TRBV5-1	CASSLASGGNEQFF
NA	TRBV3-1/TRBV3-2	CASRRQGAAEAFF
few	TRBV27	CASSFNQGPSFTYEQYF
NA	TRBV5-4	CASSHRDSLQQYF
few	TRBV18	CASSRTRATYEQYF
NA	TRBV25-1	CASSGGPGSPLHF
few	TRBV21-1	CDKLDRGPNQPQHF
NA	TRBV9	CASSWGSWNSPLHF
NA	TRBV3-1/TRBV3-2	CASSSTAGGSQHF
NA	TRBV28	CASSVRVTEAFF
NA	TRBV7-8	CASSPGGLASTDTQYF
NA	TRBV11-3	CASSLGQGGTDTQYF
NA	TRBV30	CAWRGAATNTGELFF
few	TRBV5-1	CASSLRQGGNTEAFF
NA	TRBV5-4	CASTWTGGRTDTQYF
NA	TRBV7-7	CASSPGTSYNEQFF
NA	TRBV2	CASSEARGGRTQYF
NA	TRBV7-2	CASSLGSGLDYEQYF
few	TRBV5-1	CASSSDSPGQVIRGNEKLFF
NA	TRBV30	CAWSRTGGPNTGELFF
NA	TRBV5-1	CASSLQPTNEKLFF
NA	TRBV6-6	CASSLDSQPQHF
NA	TRBV6-5	CASSYGTLTGSYGYTF
NA	TRBV5-1	CASSLLGQNTGELFF
NA	TRBV14	CASSLQGLDTQYF
NA	TRBV7-8	CASSLDEGAWTEAFF
NA	TRBV27	CASSFSGTGHREYGYTF
NA	TRBV5-1	CASSIDRADTGELFF
NA	TRBV18	CASSPSGTSANSPLHF
NA	TRBV20-1	CSATTNTEAFF
NA	TRBV7-9	CASSRDRVNTEAFF
NA	TRBV25-1	CASSGTRGGIGGTDTQYF
NA	TRBV11-2	CASSSNPPGGSEKLFF
NA	TRBV18	CASSPTGDSGNTIYF
NA	TRBV5-1	CASSRDSSSTDTQYF
once	TRBV5-6	CASSFGISNQPQHF
once	TRBV24-1	CATSDSSGGGTDTQYF
NA	TRBV7-9	CASSSGSLRRGGYTF
NA	TRBV7-2	CASSSRISGSNQPQHF